These 10 T cell receptor beta chains were all obtained from the same sample, sequenced in a study of shared clonotypes between healthy human individuals. Generated by immunoSEQ multiplex PCR, the TCRdb table keeps only in-frame clones and is missing some. This sample yields about 1.1 million clones, of which 70% to 80% are seen a single time; around 0.61% belongs to the top ten. The sequencing input was memory CD4+ T cells from PBMCs. Subset here: CD45RA-negative fraction. The source is a man aged 18-30 years in good health. Some clones in this sample may be carry-over from other donors' samples.

This rearrangement joins TRBV6-6 to TRBJ2-7, with TRBD2 matching over 9 bases. The CDR3 has 14 amino acids. With V trimmed by 5 bases and J by 5 bases, 7 bases remained unmatched. CDR1 and CDR2 from the germline V gene are MNHNY and SVGAGI (reference sequence). CDR3 loop: CASSPSGITHEQYF. The CDR3 DNA follows: TGTGCCAGCAGTCCTAGCGGGATTACCCACGAGCAGTACTTC.

The chain employs TRBV7-3 and TRBJ2-1, with 7 bases identical to TRBD2. Germline V CDR1 and CDR2: SGHTA, FQGTGA. The ends lost 5 bases at V and 5 bases at J; junction bases unmatched: 9. There are 15 residues in the CDR3. The DNA for the CDR3 is TGTGCCAGCAGCCCATCGGGACTACAAAACAATGAGCAGTTCTTC. Its translation is CASSPSGLQNNEQFF.

The V and J genes are TRBV6-6 and TRBJ1-1; 7 nucleotides line up with TRBD1. V shed 7 bases, J shed 9 bases, and the junction held 5 bases outside the gene matches. The CDR3 contains 11 residues. CDR1 is MNHNY and CDR2 is SVGAGI in the germline V gene (reference sequence). CDR3: CASTGGRKAFF. The CDR3 DNA reads as TGTGCCAGCACAGGGGGGCGGAAAGCTTTCTTT.

V usage is TRBV25-1 and J usage is TRBJ1-1, with D possibly TRBD1 on 6 matching bases. Trimming removed 4 bases at V and 3 bases at J, with 9 bases between. CDR1 MGHDK and CDR2 SYGVNS come from the germline V gene. CDR3 length: 13 amino acids. This CDR3 is CASSGTGYTEAFF. The CDR3, as DNA: TGTGCCAGCAGTGGCACAGGGTACACTGAAGCTTTCTTT.

This chain connects TRBV27 to TRBJ2-7; 7 bases match TRBD2. The V segment lost 4 bases and the J segment 6 bases; nucleotides outside the gene matches: 12. The CDR3 runs 15 residues. The germline gives CDR1 MNHEY, CDR2 SMNVEV (reference sequence). As DNA, the CDR3 is TGTGCCAGCAGTTCCGGGGGGAGGGATCCTGGCGAGCAGTACTTC. Amino acid sequence: CASSSGGRDPGEQYF.

This clone has a count of ten or more. CDR3 bases: TGTGCCAGCAGCTGGACAGGGGAGTATGGCTACACCTTC. This codes for CASSWTGEYGYTF. The chain links TRBV6-1 to TRBJ1-2; the match to TRBD1 covers 9 bases. After removal of 6 bases from V and 5 bases from J, the junction contained 4 bases not matched to a gene. CDR1 and CDR2 from the germline V gene are MNHNS and SASEGT. The length of the CDR3 is 13 residues.

This chain connects TRBV6-5 to TRBJ1-3, with D hard to call. This CDR3 has 14 residues. Trimming left V 4 bases short and J 4 bases short, with 11 bases between. Germline V gene lookup returns CDR1 MNHEY and CDR2 SVGAGI. The CDR3 nucleotides read TGTGCCAGCAGTTCGTCTAGCTCCGGAAACACCATATATTTT. It translates to CASSSSSSGNTIYF.

This clone appeared once. The chain combines TRBV5-1 with TRBJ2-7, with TRBD1 as a possible D gene (6 bases). Germline-derived CDR1 and CDR2 are SGHRS and YFSETQ. V dropped 5 bases and J dropped 0 bases, with 12 bases sitting between them. The CDR3 has 14 residues. The CDR3 DNA is TGCGCCAGCAGGGACCAGGGGTCCTCCTACGAGCAGTACTTC. Its translation is CASRDQGSSYEQYF.

This clone has only a few counts. This sequence joins TRBV28 and TRBJ2-7; TRBD1 agrees at 7 bases. Germline CDR1 is MDHEN and CDR2 is SYDVKM. Trimming removed 7 bases from V and 3 bases from J; junction bases left unmatched: 6. The CDR3 loop spans 13 amino acids. CDR3 DNA sequence: TGTGCCAGCACCACAGGGGACCTCTACGAGCAGTACTTC. Amino acid sequence: CASTTGDLYEQYF.

The chain couples TRBV18 to TRBJ2-5; the D is unclear. Looked up from germline, CDR1 is KGHSH and CDR2 is LQKENI. Trimming took 3 bases from V and 3 from J, leaving 11 bases between them. The CDR3 totals 14 residues. CDR3 protein: CASSPEQLEETQYF. The CDR3 DNA is TGTGCCAGCTCACCCGAACAGCTTGAAGAGACCCAGTACTTC.